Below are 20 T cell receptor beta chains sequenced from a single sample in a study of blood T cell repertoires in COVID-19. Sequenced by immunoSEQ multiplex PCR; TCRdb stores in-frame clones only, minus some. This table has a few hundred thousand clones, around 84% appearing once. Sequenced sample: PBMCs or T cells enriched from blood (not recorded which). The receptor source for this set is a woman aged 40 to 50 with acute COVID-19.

CDR3 in amino acids: CASSSAGRYGYTF. CDR3 DNA: TGTGCCAGCAGTTCTGCGGGCAGGTATGGCTACACCTTC. The genes are TRBV28 and TRBJ1-2; D is undetermined. V lost 4 bases and J lost 5, with 11 bases in between. From germline, CDR1 is MDHEN and CDR2 SYDVKM. This CDR3 contains 13 residues.

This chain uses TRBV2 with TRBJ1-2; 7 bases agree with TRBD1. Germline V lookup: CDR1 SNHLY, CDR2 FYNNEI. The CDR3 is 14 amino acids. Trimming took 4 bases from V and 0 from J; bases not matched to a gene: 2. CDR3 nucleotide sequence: TGTGCCAGCAGTGTGGGACAGTCTAACTATGGCTACACCTTC. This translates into CASSVGQSNYGYTF.

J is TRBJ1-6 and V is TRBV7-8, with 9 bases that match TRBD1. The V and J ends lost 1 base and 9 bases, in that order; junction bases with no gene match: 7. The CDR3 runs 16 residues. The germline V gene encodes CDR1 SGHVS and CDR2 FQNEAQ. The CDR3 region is CASSLVGGTGTSPLHF. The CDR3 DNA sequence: TGTGCCAGCAGCTTAGTTGGAGGGACAGGGACTTCACCCCTCCACTTT.

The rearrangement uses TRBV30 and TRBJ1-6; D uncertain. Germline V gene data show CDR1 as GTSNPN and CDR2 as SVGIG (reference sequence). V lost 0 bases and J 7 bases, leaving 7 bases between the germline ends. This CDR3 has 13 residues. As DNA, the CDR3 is TGTGCCTGGAGTGTGGGAGGAAATTCACCCCTCCACTTT. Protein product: CAWSVGGNSPLHF.

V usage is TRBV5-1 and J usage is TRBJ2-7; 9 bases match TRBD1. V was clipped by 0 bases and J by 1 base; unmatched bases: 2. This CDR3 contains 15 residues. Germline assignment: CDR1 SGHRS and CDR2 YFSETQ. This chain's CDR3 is CASSLGGTGSYEQYF. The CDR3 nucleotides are TGCGCCAGCAGCTTGGGGGGGACAGGGTCCTACGAGCAGTACTTC.

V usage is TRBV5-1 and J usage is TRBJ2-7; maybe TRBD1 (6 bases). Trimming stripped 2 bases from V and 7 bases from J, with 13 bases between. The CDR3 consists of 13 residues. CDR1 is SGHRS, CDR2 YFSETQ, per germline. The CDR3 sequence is CASSFIQGREQYF. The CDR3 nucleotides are TGCGCCAGCAGCTTTATTCAGGGGCGGGAGCAGTACTTC. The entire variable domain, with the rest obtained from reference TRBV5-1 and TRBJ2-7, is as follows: KAGVTQTPRYLIKTRGQQVTLSCSPISGHRSVSWYQQTPGQGLQFLFEYFSETQRNKGNFPGRFSGRQFSNSRSEMNVSTLELGDSALYLCASSFIQGREQYFGPGTRLTVT.

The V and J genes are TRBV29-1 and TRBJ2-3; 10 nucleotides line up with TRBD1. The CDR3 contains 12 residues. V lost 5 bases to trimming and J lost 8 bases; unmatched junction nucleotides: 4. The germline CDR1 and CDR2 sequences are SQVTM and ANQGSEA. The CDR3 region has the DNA TGCAGCGTTCGCCGGGACAGGGGTACGCAGTATTTT. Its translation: CSVRRDRGTQYF.

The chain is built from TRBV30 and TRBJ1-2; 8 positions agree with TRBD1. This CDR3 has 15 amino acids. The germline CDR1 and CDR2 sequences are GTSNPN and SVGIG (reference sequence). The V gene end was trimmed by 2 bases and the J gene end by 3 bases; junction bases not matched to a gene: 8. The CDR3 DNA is TGTGCCTGGAGTACTCGGACAGGGTGGCACTATGGCTACACCTTC. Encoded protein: CAWSTRTGWHYGYTF.

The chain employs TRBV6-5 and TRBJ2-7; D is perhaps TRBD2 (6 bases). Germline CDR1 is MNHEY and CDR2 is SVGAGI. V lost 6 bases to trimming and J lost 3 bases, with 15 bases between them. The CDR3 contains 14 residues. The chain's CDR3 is CASSTGTAFYEQYF. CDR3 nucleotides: TGTGCCAGCAGCACCGGGACTGCCTTCTACGAGCAGTACTTC.

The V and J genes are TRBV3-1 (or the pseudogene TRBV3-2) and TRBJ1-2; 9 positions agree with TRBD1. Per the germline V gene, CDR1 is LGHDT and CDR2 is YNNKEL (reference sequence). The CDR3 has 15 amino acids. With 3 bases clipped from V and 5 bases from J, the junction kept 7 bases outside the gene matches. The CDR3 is CASSHRDREDYGYTF. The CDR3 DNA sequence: TGTGCCAGCAGCCACCGGGACAGGGAGGATTATGGCTACACCTTC.

CDR3 in DNA: TGTGCCAGCAGCGTCACTCCAGGGGTTGGTAATTCACCCCTCCACTTT. Amino acid sequence: CASSVTPGVGNSPLHF. This rearrangement joins TRBV5-4 to TRBJ1-6; D may be TRBD1 (6 bases). Looked up from germline, CDR1 is SGHNT and CDR2 is YYREEE (reference sequence). The V end was cut by 4 bases, the J end by 6 bases, with 17 bases between. The CDR3 contains 16 residues.

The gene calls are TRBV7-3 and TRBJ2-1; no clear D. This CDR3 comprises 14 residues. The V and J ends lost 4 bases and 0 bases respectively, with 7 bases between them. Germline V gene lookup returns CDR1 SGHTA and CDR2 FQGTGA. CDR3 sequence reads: CASSSRSSYNEQFF. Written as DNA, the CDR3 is TGTGCCAGCAGCTCGCGGAGCTCCTACAATGAGCAGTTCTTC.

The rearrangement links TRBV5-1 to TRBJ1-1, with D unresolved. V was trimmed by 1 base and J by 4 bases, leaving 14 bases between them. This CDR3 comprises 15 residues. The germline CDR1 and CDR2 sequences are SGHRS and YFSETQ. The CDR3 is CASSLSSGVSTEAFF. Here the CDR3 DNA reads TGCGCCAGCAGCTTGTCGAGCGGTGTCAGCACTGAAGCTTTCTTT.

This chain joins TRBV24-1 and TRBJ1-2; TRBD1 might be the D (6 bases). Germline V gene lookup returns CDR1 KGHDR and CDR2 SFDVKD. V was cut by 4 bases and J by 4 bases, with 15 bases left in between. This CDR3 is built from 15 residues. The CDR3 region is CATSELVGGVYGYTF. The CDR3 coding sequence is TGTGCCACCAGTGAACTAGTAGGGGGGGTCTATGGCTACACCTTC.

The CDR3 region has the DNA TGTGCCAGTTATACTACAGGGGCTATCAATCAGCCCCAGCATTTT. The encoded protein is CASYTTGAINQPQHF. The genes are TRBV28 and TRBJ1-5, with 7 bases that match TRBD1. V shed 9 bases, J shed 3 bases, and the junction held 11 bases outside the gene matches. Germline V CDR1 and CDR2: MDHEN, SYDVKM. The CDR3 contains 15 residues.

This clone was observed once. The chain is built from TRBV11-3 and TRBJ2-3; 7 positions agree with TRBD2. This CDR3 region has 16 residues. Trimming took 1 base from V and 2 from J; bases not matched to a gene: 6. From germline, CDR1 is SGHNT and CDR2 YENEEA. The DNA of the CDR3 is TGTGCCAGCAGCTTAGGGGCGGGAGCGAACACAGATACGCAGTATTTT. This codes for CASSLGAGANTDTQYF.

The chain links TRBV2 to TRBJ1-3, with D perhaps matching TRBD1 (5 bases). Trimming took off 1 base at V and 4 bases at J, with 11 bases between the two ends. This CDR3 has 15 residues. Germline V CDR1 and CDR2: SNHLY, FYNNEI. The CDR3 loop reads CASSEGRGGGNTIYF. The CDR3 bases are TGTGCCAGCAGTGAAGGGAGGGGTGGCGGAAACACCATATATTTT.

CDR3 bases: TGTGCCACCAGCAGAGGACCCTTCAGGGGTGGAAACACCATATATTTT. Protein sequence: CATSRGPFRGGNTIYF. This chain connects TRBV15 to TRBJ1-3; D perhaps matches TRBD1 (6 bases). V lost 1 base, J lost 3 bases, and 13 bases lay in between. CDR3 size: 16 residues. Germline CDR1 and CDR2: LNHNV and YYDKDF (reference sequence).

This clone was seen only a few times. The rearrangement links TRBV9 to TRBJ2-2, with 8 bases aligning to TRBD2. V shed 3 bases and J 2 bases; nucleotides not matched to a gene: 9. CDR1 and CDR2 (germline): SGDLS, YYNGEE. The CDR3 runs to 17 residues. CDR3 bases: TGTGCCAGCAGCGGACGTGGGGGACTAGTAAACACCGGGGAGCTGTTTTTT. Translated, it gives CASSGRGGLVNTGELFF. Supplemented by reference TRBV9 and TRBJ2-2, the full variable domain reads DSGVTQTPKHLITATGQRVTLRCSPRSGDLSVYWYQQSLDQGLQFLIQYYNGEERAKGNILERFSAQQFPDLHSELNLSSLELGDSALYFCASSGRGGLVNTGELFFGEGSRLTVL.

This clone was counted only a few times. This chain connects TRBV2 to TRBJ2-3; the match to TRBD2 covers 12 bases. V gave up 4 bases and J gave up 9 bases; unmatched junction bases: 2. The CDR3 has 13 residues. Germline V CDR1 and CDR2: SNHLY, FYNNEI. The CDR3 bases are TGTGCCAGCAGTGCCCTAGCGGGGGGGACGCAGTATTTT. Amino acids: CASSALAGGTQYF.